The present TCR beta chain was sequenced within a study of blood T cell repertoires in COVID-19. Clones were sequenced by immunoSEQ multiplex PCR, and TCRdb holds only the in-frame ones, with some missing. The sample gives 210,000 or so clones, around 85% of which show up once; about 5.1% is in the top ten. Germline CDR1 reads SGHTA; CDR2 reads FQGNSA. Deletions cut 6 bases from V and 0 bases from J, with 9 bases between. This CDR3 is built from 14 residues. Sequenced material: peripheral blood. This sequence originates from a man over 45 with COVID-19, enrolled during active disease. The V gene is TRBV7-2, the J gene TRBJ1-5, with TRBD1 as a possible D gene (5 bases). In DNA form, the CDR3 reads TGTGCCAGCAGTCGGACACCTAGCAATCAGCCCCAGCATTTT. Its protein is CASSRTPSNQPQHF.